The source of this T cell receptor (beta chain) is a study of shared clonotypes between healthy human individuals. Here immunoSEQ multiplex PCR was the method, and the copy in TCRdb shows in-frame clones only, minus some. There are millions of clones in the sample; approximately 95% occur only once, and roughly 0.36% lies in the top ten. This CDR3 comprises 13 residues. V was trimmed by 3 bases and J by 4 bases, leaving 9 bases between them. Participating donors were healthy, HIV-negative adults free of recent acute infections or vaccinations. The TCR originated in a man in his late teens or twenties in good health. Some clones in this sample may be carry-over from other donors' samples. This rearrangement joins TRBV5-3 to TRBJ2-3; D unclear. TRBV5-3 is given ORF status, its function remaining uncertain. The sample taken for sequencing was naive CD4+ T cells from PBMCs. Subset in this sample: CD45RA+ positively selected. The CDR3 DNA reads TGTGCCAGAAGCTCAGATTCCCCAGATACGCAGTATTTT. It specifies CARSSDSPDTQYF.